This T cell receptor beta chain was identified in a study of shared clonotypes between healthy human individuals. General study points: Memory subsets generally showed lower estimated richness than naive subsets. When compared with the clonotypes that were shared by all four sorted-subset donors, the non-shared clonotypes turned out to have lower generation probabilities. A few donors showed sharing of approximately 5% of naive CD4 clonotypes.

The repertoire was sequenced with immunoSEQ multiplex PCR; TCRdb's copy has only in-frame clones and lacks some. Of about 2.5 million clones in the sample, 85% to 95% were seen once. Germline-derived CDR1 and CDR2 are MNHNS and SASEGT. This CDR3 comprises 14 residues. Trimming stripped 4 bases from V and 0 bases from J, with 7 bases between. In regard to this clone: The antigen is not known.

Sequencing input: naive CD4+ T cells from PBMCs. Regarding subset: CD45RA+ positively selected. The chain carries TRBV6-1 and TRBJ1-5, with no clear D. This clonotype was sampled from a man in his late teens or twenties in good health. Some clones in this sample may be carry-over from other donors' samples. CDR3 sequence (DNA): TGTGCCAGCAGTGGAGCATATAGCAATCAGCCCCAGCATTTT. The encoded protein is CASSGAYSNQPQHF.